What follows are 3 T cell receptor beta chains derived from one specimen sequenced in a study of blood T cell repertoires in COVID-19. Assay: immunoSEQ multiplex PCR; the TCRdb copy retains only in-frame clones and omits some. In the table there are 200,000 to 250,000 clones, 80% to 85% of which are singletons. The sample taken for sequencing was peripheral blood. These TCRs come from a woman aged 18-30 years with acute or convalescent COVID-19.

This chain connects TRBV6-5 to TRBJ1-3; 9 nucleotides align to TRBD1. Germline-derived CDR1 and CDR2 are MNHEY and SVGAGI. The CDR3 loop spans 15 amino acids. V lost 6 bases, J lost 3 bases, and 6 bases stayed unmatched. DNA for the CDR3: TGTGCCAGCAGATCACAGGGGGCTCTTGGAAACACCATATATTTT. This sequence encodes CASRSQGALGNTIYF.

The chain employs TRBV10-1 and TRBJ1-5; 7 nucleotides line up with TRBD1. V gave up 5 bases and J gave up 5 bases; unmatched junction bases: 3. The CDR3 runs to 13 residues. Germline-derived CDR1 and CDR2 are WNHNN and SYGVQD (reference sequence). In DNA, the CDR3 is TGCGCCAGCAGTATTGACAGGGATCAGCCCCAGCATTTT. Its protein product is CASSIDRDQPQHF.

V is TRBV7-2 and J is TRBJ1-5, with 7 nucleotides matching TRBD1. CDR1 is SGHTA and CDR2 is FQGNSA in the germline V gene. The length of the CDR3 is 14 residues. Trimming removed 4 bases from V and 3 bases from J; junction bases left unmatched: 3. The CDR3 DNA is TGTGCCAGCAGCTGGGGACAGCTCAATCAGCCCCAGCATTTT. Protein: CASSWGQLNQPQHF.